The 19 T cell receptor beta chains below come from one sample, sequenced in a study of cytomegalovirus exposure and HLA in healthy donors. 60 Vbeta and 13 Jbeta primers were used in PCR. Method: immunoSEQ multiplex PCR; TCRdb's copy keeps in-frame clones and lacks some. The sample holds about 180,000 clones, 75% to 90% seen once. The sequenced sample consisted of PBMCs. These receptors originate from a girl between 5 and 17 years old in good health and CMV-seropositive.

The chain joins TRBV29-1 to TRBJ1-2, with D possibly being TRBD1 (5 bases). Trimming took 7 bases from V and 0 from J, leaving 9 bases between them. This CDR3 contains 12 residues. Germline lookup yields CDR1 SQVTM and CDR2 ANQGSEA. The CDR3 reads CSAVTANYGYTF. The CDR3 DNA reads TGCAGCGCAGTGACAGCTAACTATGGCTACACCTTC.

The rearrangement uses TRBV9 and TRBJ2-2; D gene uncertain. The CDR3 runs 11 residues. V was trimmed by 3 bases and J by 6 bases, leaving 3 bases between them. Germline V lookup: CDR1 SGDLS, CDR2 YYNGEE. CDR3 sequence: CASSAAGELFF. CDR3 nucleotide sequence: TGTGCCAGCAGCGCCGCCGGGGAGCTGTTTTTT.

The chain couples TRBV27 to TRBJ1-3; 7 nucleotides agree with TRBD1. Germline loops: CDR1 MNHEY, CDR2 SMNVEV (reference sequence). V shed 5 bases and J 0 bases; nucleotides not matched to a gene: 4. The CDR3 has 15 amino acids. The CDR3 sequence: CASSTGTDSGNTIYF. Written as DNA, the CDR3 is TGTGCCAGCAGTACAGGGACAGACTCTGGAAACACCATATATTTT.

As for this clone: Germline and junction disagree at one end, which may indicate a read error. V is TRBV7-7 and J is TRBJ2-5; 8 bases map to TRBD2. The CDR3 has 17 residues. The germline V gene encodes CDR1 SSHAT and CDR2 FNYEAQ (reference sequence). The CDR3 protein is CASSLSSGNVWGETQYF. For the CDR3, the DNA is TGTGCTAGCAGCTTAAGTAGCGGGAATGTCTGGGGAGAGACCCAGTACTTC.

The rearrangement uses TRBV5-1 and TRBJ2-7; 11 nucleotides line up with TRBD2. This CDR3 has 14 residues. Germline V gene sequence: CDR1 SGHRS, CDR2 YFSETQ. With 3 bases clipped from V and 4 bases from J, the junction kept 3 bases outside the gene matches. CDR3 coding DNA: TGCGCCAGCAGCTCAGGACTAGCGGGTTACGAGCAGTACTTC. It translates to CASSSGLAGYEQYF.

The CDR3 DNA sequence: TGTGCCAGCAGCTCGGGACAGGGGGCCCACGAGCAGTACTTC. This translates into CASSSGQGAHEQYF. The chain carries TRBV7-9 and TRBJ2-7, with 12 bases fitting TRBD1. Per germline, CDR1 SEHNR and CDR2 FQNEAQ (reference sequence). The J segment lost 5 bases and the V segment lost 4 bases, leaving 3 bases of the junction unmatched. The CDR3 runs 14 residues. Supplemented by reference TRBV7-9 and TRBJ2-7, the full variable domain reads DTGVSQNPRHKITKRGQNVTFRCDPISEHNRLYWYRQTLGQGPEFLTYFQNEAQLEKSRLLSDRFSAERPKGSFSTLEIQRTEQGDSAMYLCASSSGQGAHEQYFGPGTRLTVT.

This clone has more than one count but fewer than ten. The chain couples TRBV10-3 to TRBJ2-3, with 9 nucleotides matching TRBD2. Trimming cost V 6 bases and J 2 bases; bases outside gene matches: 12. The V gene's germline CDR1 is ENHRY and CDR2 SYGVKD. CDR3 length equals 17 residues. This CDR3 is CAIRPGLAGGVTDTQYF. CDR3 in DNA: TGTGCCATCAGGCCCGGACTCGCGGGAGGGGTCACAGATACGCAGTATTTT.

The rearrangement links TRBV11-2 to TRBJ2-1; TRBD2 might be the D (6 bases). V lost 6 bases to trimming and J lost 9 bases, with 21 bases between them. From germline, CDR1 is SGHAT and CDR2 FQNNGV. The CDR3 contains 15 residues. CDR3 region: CASRSGRGLTPEQFF. The CDR3, as DNA: TGTGCCAGCAGGTCTGGGCGGGGCTTGACCCCTGAGCAGTTCTTC.

The V gene is TRBV7-9, the J gene TRBJ1-2; D is unresolved. Trimming left V 6 bases short and J 4 bases short, with 12 bases between. The CDR3 has 13 amino acids. Germline CDR1 is SEHNR and CDR2 is FQNEAQ (reference sequence). The CDR3 DNA reads as TGTGCCAGCAGTGACCCAGGTCCCTATGGCTACACCTTC. It translates to CASSDPGPYGYTF.

This clone was observed a few times. The rearrangement uses TRBV6-5 and TRBJ1-4; D uncertain. Per germline, CDR1 MNHEY and CDR2 SVGAGI. The CDR3 runs 15 residues. V lost 6 bases, J lost 0 bases, and 11 bases lay in between. The CDR3 coding sequence is TGTGCCAGCAGCCCCTGGGCAGCAACTAATGAAAAACTGTTTTTT. Translated: CASSPWAATNEKLFF.

The V and J genes are TRBV7-9 and TRBJ1-1, with D perhaps matching TRBD1 (5 bases). V shed 5 bases and J shed 1 base, with 11 bases lying between them. CDR3 size: 14 residues. CDR1 and CDR2 (germline): SEHNR, FQNEAQ (reference sequence). The CDR3 loop is CASSPGGENTEAFF. The CDR3 DNA sequence: TGTGCCAGCAGCCCCGGGGGGGAGAACACTGAAGCTTTCTTT.

The chain couples TRBV6-1 to TRBJ2-3; TRBD2 agrees at 10 bases. This CDR3 spans 15 amino acids. Germline V gene data show CDR1 as MNHNS and CDR2 as SASEGT. The ends lost 3 bases at V and 4 bases at J; junction bases unmatched: 4. This chain's CDR3 is CASSEGTSVPDTQYF. The CDR3 nucleotides are TGTGCCAGCAGTGAGGGGACTAGCGTCCCAGATACGCAGTATTTT.

This rearrangement joins TRBV13 to TRBJ2-5; 11 bases fit TRBD2. CDR3 length: 16 amino acids. Trimming cost V 0 bases and J 3 bases; bases outside gene matches: 3. Germline V gene data show CDR1 as PRHDT and CDR2 as FYEKMQ (reference sequence). CDR3 in amino acids: CASSLGTSGIEETQYF. In DNA, the CDR3 is TGTGCCAGCAGCTTAGGGACTAGCGGGATAGAAGAGACCCAGTACTTC.

The V and J genes are TRBV28 and TRBJ2-7, with TRBD1 as a possible D gene (5 bases). Germline V gene lookup returns CDR1 MDHEN and CDR2 SYDVKM. Deletions cut 2 bases from V and 2 bases from J, with 10 bases between. This CDR3 comprises 14 residues. In nucleotides, the CDR3 is TGTGCCAGCAGTTTAATCCAGGGCCCCTACGAGCAGTACTTC. This sequence encodes CASSLIQGPYEQYF.

The chain combines TRBV30 with TRBJ2-1; 7 bases map to TRBD2. The germline gives CDR1 GTSNPN, CDR2 SVGIG (reference sequence). J gave up 3 bases and V 0 bases, and 5 bases lay outside the gene matches. The CDR3 is made up of 15 amino acids. The CDR3 DNA sequence: TGTGCCTGGAGTGTACCAGGCGGGAGCTACAATGAGCAGTTCTTC. Its translation is CAWSVPGGSYNEQFF.

On this clone itself: A junction end diverges from the germline sequence, so it may reflect a read error. The V gene is TRBV7-7, the J gene TRBJ2-7; 8 bases map to TRBD1. Germline CDR1 SSHAT, CDR2 FNYEAQ (reference sequence). The CDR3 has 15 residues. This CDR3 reads CASSPTRDRHYEQYF. The CDR3, as DNA: TGTGCTAGCAGCCCCACCCGGGACAGGCACTACGAGCAGTACTTC.

This chain joins TRBV5-1 and TRBJ1-5; D possibly corresponds to TRBD1 (5 bases). V was clipped by 5 bases and J by 5 bases, with 14 bases between them. CDR3 length equals 14 residues. Germline loops: CDR1 SGHRS, CDR2 YFSETQ. The DNA of the CDR3 is TGCGCCAGCAGTCTAGAAGGGGCCGATCAGCCCCAGCATTTT. It yields the protein CASSLEGADQPQHF.

The chain combines TRBV29-1 with TRBJ2-1; D is unclear. The germline CDR1 and CDR2 sequences are SQVTM and ANQGSEA. The CDR3 has 13 residues. Trimming pared 2 bases from V and 9 bases from J, leaving 14 bases between. CDR3 sequence: CSVEQTARGEQFF. The DNA for the CDR3 is TGCAGCGTTGAACAGACCGCTCGCGGTGAGCAGTTCTTC.

The chain joins TRBV7-6 to TRBJ1-2; a possible D gene is TRBD1 (5 bases). V gave up 1 base and J gave up 5 bases, with 20 bases separating them. The CDR3 sequence is 17 residues long. Germline V gene lookup returns CDR1 SGHVS and CDR2 FNYEAQ. CDR3 sequence: CASSLETRGPILYGYTF. In nucleotides, the CDR3 is TGTGCCAGCAGCTTAGAGACAAGGGGCCCTATTCTTTATGGCTACACCTTC.